Shown below are 3 T cell receptor beta chains from a single sample sequenced in a study of blood T cells in healthy people across ages. A second PCR, run for about 6 to 12 cycles, used a sample-barcoded 5' primer plus a J-beta primer mix. TCRdb recomputed calls from the 5' RACE reads with MiXCR, one row per CDR3 protein. The data contain around 1.5 million distinct CDR3 sequences, about 35% of them singletons. The sequencing input was blood. The receptors shown here come from a woman aged 25 to 39 in good health.

The chain uses TRBV2 and TRBJ2-2, with D possibly being TRBD1 or TRBD2 (5 bases each). The CDR3 is made up of 14 amino acids. V shed 6 bases and J shed 2 bases, with 10 bases lying between them. The germline gives CDR1 SNHLY, CDR2 FYNNEI. CDR3: CASRRRDNTGELFF. DNA for the CDR3: TGTGCCAGCAGGCGAAGGGACAACACCGGGGAGCTGTTTTTT.

This chain connects TRBV6-1 to TRBJ2-7; tentative D call: TRBD2 (6 bases). The J call is doubtful: the DNA matches TRBJ2-5 better. CDR3 length equals 13 residues. Germline CDR1 and CDR2: MNHNS and SASEGT. The chain's CDR3 is CAGGTVKRETQYF. The CDR3 nucleotides read TGTGCCGGGGGGACGGTAAAAAGGGAGACCCAGTACTTC.

The sample holds a few counts of this clonotype. Relative to the germline gene, one junction end is altered; a read error may explain this. This rearrangement joins TRBV4-1 to TRBJ2-7, with D possibly matching TRBD2 (6 bases). CDR3 length: 14 residues. Per the germline V gene, CDR1 is MGHRA and CDR2 is YSYEKL. The CDR3 region is CASSQGERAYEQYF. As DNA, the CDR3 is TGCGCCAGCAGTCAAGGGGAGCGGGCCTACGAGCAGTACTTC.